What follows are 6 T cell receptor beta chains derived from one specimen sequenced in a study. Each CDR3 protein is one row after TCRdb ran MiXCR on the 5' RACE reads. Of tens of thousands of distinct CDR3 sequences in the sample, approximately 30% are singletons; the top ten hold 3.7%. Sequences were obtained from naive CD4+ T cells sorted from a lymph node. The subset is: naive CD4+ T cells, CD4+CD45RA+CD25-. All receptors come from a female donor with breast cancer.

This clonotype has ten or more counts. The CDR3 protein is CASSPGLAGGDEQFF. CDR3 coding DNA: TGCGCCAGCAGCCCGGGACTAGCGGGAGGGGATGAGCAGTTCTTC. V and J are TRBV5-1 and TRBJ2-1; 16 bases are shared with TRBD2. The J segment lost 8 bases and the V segment lost 4 bases, leaving 3 bases of the junction unmatched. The CDR3 length is 15 residues. Looked up from germline, CDR1 is SGHRS and CDR2 is YFSETQ.

The rearrangement links TRBV4-2 to TRBJ2-6; D might be TRBD1 or TRBD2, each matching 5 bases. The CDR3 contains 19 residues. Trimming cost V 3 bases and J 3 bases, with 21 bases left between them. CDR1 is LGHNA and CDR2 is YNFKEQ in the germline V gene. The CDR3 region has the DNA TGTGCCAGCAGCCAGGGGAGTCGGGGCCCGGGTGATGGGGCCAACGTCCTGACTTTC. Protein product: CASSQGSRGPGDGANVLTF.

This clonotype was recorded a few times. The chain is built from TRBV2 and TRBJ1-2; no firm D call. V dropped 7 bases and J dropped 5 bases, with 11 bases sitting between them. In germline, CDR1 is SNHLY, CDR2 FYNNEI. The CDR3 length is 12 residues. CDR3 region: CASNTDRYGYTF. CDR3 coding DNA: TGTGCCAGCAACACCGACCGGTATGGCTACACCTTC. The full variable domain, completed using reference TRBV2 and TRBJ1-2, is EPEVTQTPSHQVTQMGQEVILRCVPISNHLYFYWYRQILGQKVEFLVSFYNNEISEKSEIFDDQFSVERPDGSNFTLKIRSTKLEDSAMYFCASNTDRYGYTFGSGTRLTVV.

V and J are TRBV7-6 and TRBJ2-2; no clear D. V was clipped by 1 base and J by 3 bases, with 0 bases between them. This CDR3 contains 12 residues. Per germline, CDR1 SGHVS and CDR2 FNYEAQ. The DNA for the CDR3 is TGTGCCAGCAGCTTAGACACCGGGGAGCTGTTTTTT. Translating it yields CASSLDTGELFF.

The table lists this clonotype with a few counts. V is TRBV5-1 and J is TRBJ1-6; 10 bases map to TRBD1. Germline CDR1 is SGHRS and CDR2 is YFSETQ. After removal of 5 bases from V and 8 bases from J, the junction contained 19 bases not matched to a gene. The CDR3 covers 19 residues. CDR3 amino acids: CASRSGTGDVLLRDSPLHF. CDR3 bases: TGCGCCAGCAGATCCGGGACAGGGGACGTGTTGTTACGGGATTCACCCCTCCACTTT.

This clonotype was counted at least ten times. CDR3 amino acids: CATSDFGTPEQFF. CDR3 coding DNA: TGTGCCACCAGTGATTTCGGGACTCCCGAGCAGTTCTTC. V and J are TRBV24-1 and TRBJ2-1; possibly TRBD2 for D (6 bases). CDR1 and CDR2 (germline): KGHDR, SFDVKD. With 1 base removed from V and 10 bases from J, the gap between germline ends came to 10 bases. This CDR3 comprises 13 residues.